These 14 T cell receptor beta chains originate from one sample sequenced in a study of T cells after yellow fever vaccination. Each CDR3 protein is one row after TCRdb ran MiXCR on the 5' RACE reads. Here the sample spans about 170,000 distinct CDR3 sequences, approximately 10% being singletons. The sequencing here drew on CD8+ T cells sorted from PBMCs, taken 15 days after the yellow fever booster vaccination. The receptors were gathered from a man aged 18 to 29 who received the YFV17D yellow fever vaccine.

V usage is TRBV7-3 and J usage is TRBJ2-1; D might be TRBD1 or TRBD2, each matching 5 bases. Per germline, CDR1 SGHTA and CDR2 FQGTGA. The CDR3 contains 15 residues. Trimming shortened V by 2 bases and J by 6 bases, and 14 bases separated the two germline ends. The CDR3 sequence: CASSLGGSPPNEQFF. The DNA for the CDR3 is TGTGCCAGCAGCTTAGGGGGATCGCCTCCCAATGAGCAGTTCTTC.

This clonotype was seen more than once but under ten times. The CDR3 region is CASSSLAGDEQYV. The CDR3 bases are TGTGCCAGCAGTTCCTTAGCGGGGGATGAGCAGTACGTC. The chain joins TRBV12-3 or TRBV12-4 to TRBJ2-7; 9 bases align to TRBD2. This CDR3 is 13 amino acids long. Unmatched junction bases numbered 5, after V lost 4 bases and J lost 7 bases.

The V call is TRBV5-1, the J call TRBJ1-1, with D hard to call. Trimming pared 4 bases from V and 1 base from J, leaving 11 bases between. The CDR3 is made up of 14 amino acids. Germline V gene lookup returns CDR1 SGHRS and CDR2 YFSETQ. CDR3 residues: CASSPLNTNTEAFF. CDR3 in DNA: TGCGCCAGCAGCCCGCTTAATACGAACACTGAAGCTTTCTTT.

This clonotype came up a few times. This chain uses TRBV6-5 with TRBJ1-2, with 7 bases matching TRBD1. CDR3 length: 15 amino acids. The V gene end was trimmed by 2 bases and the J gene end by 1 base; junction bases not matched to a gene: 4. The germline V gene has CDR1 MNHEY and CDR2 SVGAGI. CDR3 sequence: CASSYTTGNNYGYTF. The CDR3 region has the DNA TGTGCCAGCAGTTACACGACAGGGAATAACTATGGCTACACCTTC.

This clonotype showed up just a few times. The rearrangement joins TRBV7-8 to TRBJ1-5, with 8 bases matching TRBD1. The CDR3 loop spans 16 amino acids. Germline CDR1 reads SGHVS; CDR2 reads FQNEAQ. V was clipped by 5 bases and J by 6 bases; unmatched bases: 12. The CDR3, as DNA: TGTGCCAGCAGCACTCAAGACAGGGGCCTGGGTCAGCCCCAGCATTTT. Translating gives CASSTQDRGLGQPQHF.

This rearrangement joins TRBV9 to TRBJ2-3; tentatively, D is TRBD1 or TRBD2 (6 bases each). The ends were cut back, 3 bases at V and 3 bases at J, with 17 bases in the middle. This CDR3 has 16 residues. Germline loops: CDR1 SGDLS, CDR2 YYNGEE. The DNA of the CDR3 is TGTGCCAGCAGCGGGCCGACCGGGGGCCTGACAGATACGCAGTATTTT. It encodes CASSGPTGGLTDTQYF.

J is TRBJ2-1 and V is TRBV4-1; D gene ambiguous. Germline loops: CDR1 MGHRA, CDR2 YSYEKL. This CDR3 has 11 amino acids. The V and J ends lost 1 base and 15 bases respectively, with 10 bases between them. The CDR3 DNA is TGCGCCAGCAGCCAAGGGCTAGTTCGGTTCTTC. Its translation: CASSQGLVRFF.

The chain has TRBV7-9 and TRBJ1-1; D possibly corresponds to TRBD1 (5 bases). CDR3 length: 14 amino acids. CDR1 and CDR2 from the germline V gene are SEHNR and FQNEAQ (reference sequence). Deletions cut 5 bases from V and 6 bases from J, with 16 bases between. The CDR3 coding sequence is TGTGCCAGCAGCCCGGGGCCGGTTGGAGCTGAAGCTTTCTTT. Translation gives CASSPGPVGAEAFF.

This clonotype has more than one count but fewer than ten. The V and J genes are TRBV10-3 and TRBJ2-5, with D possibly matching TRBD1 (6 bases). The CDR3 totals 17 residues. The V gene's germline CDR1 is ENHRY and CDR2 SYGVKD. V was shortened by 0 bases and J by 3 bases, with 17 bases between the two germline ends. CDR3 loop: CAISESDQGKKEETQYF. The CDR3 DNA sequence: TGTGCCATCAGTGAGTCGGATCAGGGGAAGAAGGAAGAGACCCAGTACTTC.

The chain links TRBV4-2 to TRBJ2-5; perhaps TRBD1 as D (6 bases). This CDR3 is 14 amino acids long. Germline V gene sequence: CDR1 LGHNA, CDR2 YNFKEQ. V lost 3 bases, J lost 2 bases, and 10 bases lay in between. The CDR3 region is CASSQLTGQETQYF. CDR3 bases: TGTGCCAGCAGCCAGTTGACAGGACAAGAGACCCAGTACTTC.

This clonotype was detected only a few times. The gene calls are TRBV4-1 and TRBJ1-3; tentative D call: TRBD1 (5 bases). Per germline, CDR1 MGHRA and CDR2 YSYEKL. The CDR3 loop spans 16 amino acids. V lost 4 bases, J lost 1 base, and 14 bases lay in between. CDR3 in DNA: TGCGCCAGCAGCCGAGGGACGCTCGATTCTGGAAACACCATATATTTT. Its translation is CASSRGTLDSGNTIYF.

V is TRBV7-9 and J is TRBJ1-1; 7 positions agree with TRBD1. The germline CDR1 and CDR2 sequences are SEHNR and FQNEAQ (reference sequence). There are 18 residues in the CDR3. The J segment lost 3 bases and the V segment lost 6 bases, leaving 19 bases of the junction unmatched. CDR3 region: CASSFSRDSRAVDTEAFF. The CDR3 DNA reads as TGTGCCAGCAGTTTCAGTAGGGACAGTCGGGCGGTAGACACTGAAGCTTTCTTT.

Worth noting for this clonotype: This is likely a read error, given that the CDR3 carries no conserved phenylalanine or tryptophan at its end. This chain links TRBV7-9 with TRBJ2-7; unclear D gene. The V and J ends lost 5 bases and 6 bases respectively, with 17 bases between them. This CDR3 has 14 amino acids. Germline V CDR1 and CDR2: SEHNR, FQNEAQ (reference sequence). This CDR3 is CASSATAWVGEQYL. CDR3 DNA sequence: TGTGCCAGCAGCGCAACAGCGTGGGTCGGCGAGCAGTACTTA.

CDR3 in DNA: TGTGCCAGTGGGTTTAGCGGTAACTATGCCGGGGAGCTGTTTTTT. Its translation is CASGFSGNYAGELFF. This sequence joins TRBV19 and TRBJ2-2; D might be TRBD2 (6 bases). V gave up 8 bases and J gave up 6 bases, with 19 bases separating them. CDR1 is LNHDA and CDR2 is SQIVND in the germline V gene (reference sequence). The CDR3 sequence is 15 residues long.